The 21 T cell receptor beta chains below all came from one sample that was sequenced in a study of shared clonotypes between healthy human individuals (dated by TCRdb to the early 2020s). CD8 naive samples consisted of CD45RO-negative cells that were positively selected for CCR7, yielding a CD45RA+CCR7+ population without TemRA cells. To prepare the library, the immunoSEQ multiplex PCR assay was applied. TCRdb took this table from immuneACCESS and kept in-frame rearrangements with V and J called. Such tables lack part of the clones; where checked against another copy, unresolved V genes explain under half of the gap, and the rest is unexplained. The sample profile shows about 1,800,000 clones; roughly 94% of them were found once. The ten most abundant clones make up 1.2% of the sample. Specimen: naive CD8+ T cells sorted from blood. The cell subset or site label here, explained by the study, means: CD45RA+CCR7+. The receptors here all came from a man between 18 and 29 years old in good health.

The J gene is TRBJ2-7, the V gene TRBV12-5, with D perhaps TRBD2 (5 bases). Germline V gene sequence: CDR1 LGHNT, CDR2 FRNRAP. This CDR3 has 16 amino acids. V was clipped by 0 bases and J by 5 bases, with 17 bases between them. The CDR3 DNA sequence: TGTGCTAGTGGTTTGGTACGGGGTGATGAGGGAAACGAGCAGTACTTC. Protein: CASGLVRGDEGNEQYF. Drawing the rest from reference TRBV12-5 and TRBJ2-7, the complete variable domain is DARVTQTPRHKVTEMGQEVTMRCQPILGHNTVFWYRQTMMQGLELLAYFRNRAPLDDSGMPKDRFSAEMPDATLATLKIQPSEPRDSAVYFCASGLVRGDEGNEQYFGPGTRLTVT.

The chain uses TRBV4-3 and TRBJ2-7; D is perhaps TRBD1 (6 bases). This CDR3 has 15 residues. The V and J ends lost 4 bases and 3 bases respectively, with 16 bases between them. Germline CDR1 and CDR2: LGHNA and YSLEER. CDR3 region: CASSLKQGTVYEQYF. CDR3 DNA sequence: TGCGCCAGCAGCCTCAAACAGGGAACTGTCTACGAGCAGTACTTC.

This sequence joins TRBV5-8 and TRBJ1-3; D gene ambiguous. The ends were cut back, 10 bases at V and 0 bases at J, with 14 bases in the middle. This CDR3 is built from 14 residues. Germline values: CDR1 SGHTS, CDR2 YDEGEE. The CDR3 DNA sequence: TGTGCCGGAGCCGGACTCGACTCTGGAAACACCATATATTTT. Its protein is CAGAGLDSGNTIYF.

Worth noting for this clone: The same CDR3 also results from other DNA sequences found in this sample. The chain carries TRBV30 and TRBJ2-1, with TRBD2 matching over 7 bases. Germline lookup yields CDR1 GTSNPN and CDR2 SVGIG (reference sequence). The CDR3 is made up of 13 amino acids. Trimming took 0 bases from V and 8 from J; bases not matched to a gene: 4. The CDR3 DNA reads as TGTGCCTGGAGTGTCGGACTAGGGGATGAGCAGTTCTTC. Residues: CAWSVGLGDEQFF. Together with reference TRBV30 and TRBJ2-1, the CDR3 gives the full variable domain: SQTIHQWPATLVQPVGSPLSLECTVEGTSNPNLYWYRQAAGRGLQLLFYSVGIGQISSEVPQNLSASRPQDRQFILSSKKLLLSDSGFYLCAWSVGLGDEQFFGPGTRLTVL.

To note about this clone: Other DNA sequences in this sample translate to the same CDR3. The genes are TRBV9 and TRBJ2-7; maybe TRBD1 (5 bases). The CDR3 is 14 amino acids. CDR1 and CDR2 (germline): SGDLS, YYNGEE. V was trimmed by 0 bases and J by 2 bases, leaving 9 bases between them. The CDR3 loop is CASSVGGLAYEQYF. The CDR3 DNA follows: TGTGCCAGCAGCGTAGGGGGCCTTGCCTACGAGCAGTACTTC.

The V and J genes are TRBV4-3 and TRBJ2-5; D unclear. With 0 bases removed from V and 2 bases from J, the gap between germline ends came to 4 bases. Germline V gene sequence: CDR1 LGHNA, CDR2 YSLEER. The CDR3 contains 13 residues. The CDR3 reads CASSQEIQETQYF. DNA of the CDR3: TGCGCCAGCAGCCAAGAAATTCAAGAGACCCAGTACTTC.

The chain joins TRBV4-1 to TRBJ2-7, with D possibly matching TRBD1 (6 bases). The CDR3 sequence is 14 residues long. Germline V gene lookup returns CDR1 MGHRA and CDR2 YSYEKL. V dropped 1 base and J dropped 6 bases, with 13 bases sitting between them. The CDR3: CASSQGQAPREQYF. CDR3 sequence (DNA): TGCGCCAGCAGCCAAGGACAGGCCCCTCGCGAGCAGTACTTC.

Notes on this clone: This sample includes further DNA sequences coding for the same CDR3. This chain uses TRBV9 with TRBJ1-2; D is possibly TRBD1 (5 bases). CDR3 length: 15 amino acids. Germline V gives CDR1 SGDLS, CDR2 YYNGEE. Trimming took off 0 bases at V and 4 bases at J, with 13 bases between the two ends. CDR3 residues: CASSVGGGTSYGYTF. In nucleotides, the CDR3 is TGTGCCAGCAGCGTAGGGGGGGGAACCTCCTATGGCTACACCTTC.

The rearrangement uses TRBV27 and TRBJ2-7; D gene uncertain. V shed 2 bases and J shed 3 bases, with 8 bases lying between them. The CDR3 has 13 residues. Germline V gene sequence: CDR1 MNHEY, CDR2 SMNVEV (reference sequence). As DNA, the CDR3 is TGTGCCAGCAGTTTAGGGCCATACTACGAGCAGTACTTC. Translation gives CASSLGPYYEQYF.

This clone was seen only a few times. This chain joins TRBV27 and TRBJ1-2; perhaps TRBD1 as D (5 bases). The length of the CDR3 is 14 residues. V lost 2 bases and J 5 bases, leaving 12 bases between the germline ends. CDR1 is MNHEY and CDR2 is SMNVEV in the germline V gene (reference sequence). DNA of the CDR3: TGTGCCAGCAGTTTACTTGGGACTGAATATGGCTACACCTTC. It is translated as CASSLLGTEYGYTF.

The sample holds one count of this clone. The V and J genes are TRBV10-2 and TRBJ1-1; no definite D call. Trimming took 6 bases from V and 3 from J, leaving 14 bases between them. The V gene's germline CDR1 is WSHSY and CDR2 SAAADI. This CDR3 is 14 amino acids long. This CDR3 is CASSPLFDDTEAFF. DNA of the CDR3: TGCGCCAGCAGCCCCCTTTTCGACGACACTGAAGCTTTCTTT.

The CDR3, as DNA: TGTGCCAGCACCCCCGGGGGTAGCACTGAAGCTTTCTTT. This encodes CASTPGGSTEAFF. The chain recombines TRBV6-5 with TRBJ1-1; D may be TRBD1 (5 bases). Germline V gene lookup returns CDR1 MNHEY and CDR2 SVGAGI. V was cut by 7 bases and J by 4 bases, with 13 bases left in between. The CDR3 totals 13 residues.

The rearrangement links TRBV6-1 to TRBJ2-7; TRBD2 matches at 10 bases. V dropped 1 base and J dropped 5; count of bases not matched to a gene: 5. This CDR3 contains 15 residues. Germline V gives CDR1 MNHNS, CDR2 SASEGT. CDR3 sequence reads: CASSEEASGSNEQYF. Written as DNA, the CDR3 is TGTGCCAGCAGTGAAGAGGCTAGCGGGAGTAACGAGCAGTACTTC.

The chain carries TRBV2 and TRBJ2-4; perhaps TRBD2 as D (5 bases). This CDR3 is built from 16 residues. V lost 4 bases and J lost 2, with 15 bases in between. CDR1 is SNHLY, CDR2 FYNNEI, per germline. The CDR3 sequence: CASSVSGSLSKNIQYF. The CDR3 DNA reads as TGTGCCAGCAGTGTTAGTGGGAGCCTTTCCAAAAACATTCAGTACTTC. Supplemented by reference TRBV2 and TRBJ2-4, the full variable domain reads EPEVTQTPSHQVTQMGQEVILRCVPISNHLYFYWYRQILGQKVEFLVSFYNNEISEKSEIFDDQFSVERPDGSNFTLKIRSTKLEDSAMYFCASSVSGSLSKNIQYFGAGTRLSVL.

This chain links TRBV19 with TRBJ1-3; maybe TRBD1 (5 bases). The CDR3 covers 13 residues. V dropped 7 bases and J dropped 9 bases, with 16 bases sitting between them. In germline, CDR1 is LNHDA, CDR2 SQIVND (reference sequence). The CDR3 region has the DNA TGTGCCAGTATTGGGACGGCCTGGGGCACCATATATTTT. Protein product: CASIGTAWGTIYF.

The chain employs TRBV7-2 and TRBJ2-7; D may be TRBD1 (6 bases). CDR1 is SGHTA, CDR2 FQGNSA, per germline. This CDR3 has 13 residues. Trimming pared 5 bases from V and 2 bases from J, leaving 10 bases between. The chain's CDR3 is CASSNGQPYEQYF. CDR3 coding DNA: TGTGCCAGCAGCAACGGACAGCCCTACGAGCAGTACTTC.

The rearrangement links TRBV7-6 to TRBJ2-1, with TRBD2 as a possible D gene (6 bases). This CDR3 has 14 amino acids. Trimming removed 1 base from V and 7 bases from J, with 11 bases in between. Looked up from germline, CDR1 is SGHVS and CDR2 is FNYEAQ. CDR3: CASSLGGTQNEQFF. CDR3 DNA sequence: TGTGCCAGCAGCTTAGGGGGGACTCAGAATGAGCAGTTCTTC.

The chain joins TRBV21-1 to TRBJ1-1; TRBD1 is taken as the D call from the table, unchecked against the DNA. TRBV21-1 is deemed a pseudogene. The CDR3 runs 16 residues. In DNA, the CDR3 is TGTGCCAGCAGCAGAAGGGACAGGGGTCCCTTCACTGAAGCTTTCTTT. This encodes CASSRRDRGPFTEAFF.

The CDR3 DNA is TGTGCCAGCAGTTACCCCACGGACGGACTCAACACTGAAGCTTTCTTT. It specifies CASSYPTDGLNTEAFF. The V call is TRBV6-6, the J call TRBJ1-1; D not resolved. V lost 2 bases and J lost 2, with 15 bases in between. The CDR3 runs 16 residues. Germline CDR1 and CDR2: MNHNY and SVGAGI (reference sequence).

V is TRBV13 and J is TRBJ2-1; no clear D. V lost 2 bases, J lost 0 bases, and 14 bases lay in between. The CDR3 extends over 17 amino acids. CDR1 and CDR2 (germline): PRHDT, FYEKMQ (reference sequence). The CDR3 nucleotides read TGTGCCAGCAGCTTAAGCCAGAAACAGTACTCCTACAATGAGCAGTTCTTC. Translated: CASSLSQKQYSYNEQFF.

The chain has TRBV4-1 and TRBJ1-1, with D possibly being TRBD1 (5 bases). This CDR3 is built from 16 residues. Germline-derived CDR1 and CDR2 are MGHRA and YSYEKL. Trimming left V 0 bases short and J 2 bases short, with 13 bases between. The CDR3 spells CASSQDGRGVNTEAFF. In nucleotides, the CDR3 is TGCGCCAGCAGCCAAGATGGGAGGGGTGTCAACACTGAAGCTTTCTTT.